This T cell receptor (beta chain) was observed in a study of blood T cell repertoires in COVID-19. Seattle participants joined during active infection and were tracked over time. This clone was seen only a few times. Some clones are missing from TCRdb's copy, which holds only in-frame ones; the method was immunoSEQ multiplex PCR. The sample shows about 150,000 clones, about 85% of them seen only once. CDR3 length equals 14 residues. The germline CDR1 and CDR2 sequences are SGHKS and YYEKEE (reference sequence). Unmatched junction bases numbered 3, after V lost 2 bases and J lost 5 bases. What was sequenced was peripheral blood. The chain links TRBV5-5 to TRBJ2-1, with 8 bases matching TRBD1. This TCR was recovered from a man between 60 and 70 years old with COVID-19, enrolled during active disease. CDR3 in amino acids: CASSFDRGDNEQFF. CDR3 bases: TGTGCCAGCAGCTTCGACAGGGGAGACAATGAGCAGTTCTTC.